There are many counts of the clone carrying this TCR beta chain. Its specificity is unknown. CDR3 length: 15 residues. Looked up from germline, CDR1 is SGHKS and CDR2 is YYEKEE (reference sequence). V gave up 0 bases and J gave up 4 bases, with 12 bases separating them. The data were taken from a study of response to subunit inactivated influenza vaccine. The study, taken as a whole, reports: Each seasonal flu vaccination may recruit only limited new T cells, authors suggested.

TCRdb re-called the RT-PCR reads with MiXCR, one entry per CDR3 protein. The sample has 500,000 to 600,000 distinct CDR3 sequences; 14% are singletons. The source material was PBMCs from blood, sampled roughly 12 days after vaccination. The chain has TRBV5-5 and TRBJ2-3; possibly TRBD2 for D (6 bases). This TCR derives from a man aged 50-60 years who received an inactivated influenza vaccine. The CDR3 region is CASSLVGGPADTQYF. CDR3 in DNA: TGTGCCAGCAGCTTGGTTGGAGGGCCAGCAGATACGCAGTATTTT.